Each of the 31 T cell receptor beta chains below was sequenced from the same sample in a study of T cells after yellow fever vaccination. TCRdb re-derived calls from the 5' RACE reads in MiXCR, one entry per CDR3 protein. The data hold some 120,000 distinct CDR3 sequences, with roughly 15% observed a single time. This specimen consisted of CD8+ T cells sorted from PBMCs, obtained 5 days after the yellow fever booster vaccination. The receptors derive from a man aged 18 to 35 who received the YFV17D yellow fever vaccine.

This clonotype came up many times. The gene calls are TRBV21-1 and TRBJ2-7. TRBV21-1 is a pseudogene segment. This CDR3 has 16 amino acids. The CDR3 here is CASSKVWNTGFDEQYF. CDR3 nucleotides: TGTGCCAGCAGCAAAGTGTGGAACACCGGATTCGACGAGCAGTACTTC.

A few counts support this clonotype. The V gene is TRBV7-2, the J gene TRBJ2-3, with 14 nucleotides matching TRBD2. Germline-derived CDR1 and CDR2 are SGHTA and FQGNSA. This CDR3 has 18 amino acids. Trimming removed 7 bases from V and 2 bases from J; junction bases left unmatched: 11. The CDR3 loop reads CASIRTGLAGGYTDTQYF. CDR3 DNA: TGTGCCAGCATCCGAACAGGACTAGCGGGGGGATACACAGATACGCAGTATTTT.

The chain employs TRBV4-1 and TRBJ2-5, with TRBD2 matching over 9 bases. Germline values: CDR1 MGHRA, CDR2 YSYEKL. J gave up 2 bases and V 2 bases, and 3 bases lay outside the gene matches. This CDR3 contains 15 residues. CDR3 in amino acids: CASSQRLAEQETQYF. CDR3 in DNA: TGCGCCAGCAGCCAAAGACTAGCGGAACAAGAGACCCAGTACTTC.

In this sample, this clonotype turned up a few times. The chain's CDR3 is CATSTSTGGGNTIYF. The CDR3 region has the DNA TGTGCCACCAGCACTTCAACAGGGGGAGGAAACACCATATATTTT. The V and J genes are TRBV15 and TRBJ1-3; 8 nucleotides line up with TRBD1. CDR3 size: 15 residues. V was clipped by 4 bases and J by 4 bases; unmatched bases: 6. Germline V lookup: CDR1 LNHNV, CDR2 YYDKDF (reference sequence).

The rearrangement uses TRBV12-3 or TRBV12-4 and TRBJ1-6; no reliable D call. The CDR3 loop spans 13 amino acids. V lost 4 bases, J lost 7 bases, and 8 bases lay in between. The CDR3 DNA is TGTGCCAGCAGTTACTCTCTAAATTCACCCCTCCACTTT. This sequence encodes CASSYSLNSPLHF.

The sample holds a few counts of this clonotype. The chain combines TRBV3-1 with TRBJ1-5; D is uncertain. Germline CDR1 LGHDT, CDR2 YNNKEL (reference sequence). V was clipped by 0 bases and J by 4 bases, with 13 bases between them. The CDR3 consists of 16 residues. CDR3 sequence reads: CASSQEPPVGNQPQHF. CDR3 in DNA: TGTGCCAGCAGCCAAGAACCCCCGGTAGGGAATCAGCCCCAGCATTTT.

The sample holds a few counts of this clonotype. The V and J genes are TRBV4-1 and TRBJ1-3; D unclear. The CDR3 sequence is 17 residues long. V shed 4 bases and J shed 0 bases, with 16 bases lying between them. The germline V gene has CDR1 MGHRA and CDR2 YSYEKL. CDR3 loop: CASSPAPDSYSGNTIYF. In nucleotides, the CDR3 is TGCGCCAGCAGCCCGGCCCCGGATTCATACTCTGGAAACACCATATATTTT.

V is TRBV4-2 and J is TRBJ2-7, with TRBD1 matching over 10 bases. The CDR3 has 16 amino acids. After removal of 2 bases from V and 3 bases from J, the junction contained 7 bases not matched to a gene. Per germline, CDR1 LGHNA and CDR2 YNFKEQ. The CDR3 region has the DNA TGTGCCAGCAGCCAAAGGGGGACAGGGGCCAACTACGAGCAGTACTTC. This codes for CASSQRGTGANYEQYF.

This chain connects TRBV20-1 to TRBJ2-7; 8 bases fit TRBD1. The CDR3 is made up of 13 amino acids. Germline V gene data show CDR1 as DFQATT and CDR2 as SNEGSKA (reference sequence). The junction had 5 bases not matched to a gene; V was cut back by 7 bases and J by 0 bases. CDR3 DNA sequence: TGCAGTGTCCTGACAGGGGCCTCCTACGAGCAGTACTTC. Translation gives CSVLTGASYEQYF.

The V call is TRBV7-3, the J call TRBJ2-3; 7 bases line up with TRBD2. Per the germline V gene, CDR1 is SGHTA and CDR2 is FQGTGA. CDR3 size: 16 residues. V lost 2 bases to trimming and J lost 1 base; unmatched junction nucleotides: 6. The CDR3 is CASSLWGGSGTDTQYF. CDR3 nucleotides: TGTGCCAGCAGCTTATGGGGGGGGAGCGGCACAGATACGCAGTATTTT.

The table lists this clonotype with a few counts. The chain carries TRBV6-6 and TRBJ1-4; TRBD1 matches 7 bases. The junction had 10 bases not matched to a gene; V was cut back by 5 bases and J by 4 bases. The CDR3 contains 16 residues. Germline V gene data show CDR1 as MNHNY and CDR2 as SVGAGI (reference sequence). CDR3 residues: CASSPGQFNFNEKLFF. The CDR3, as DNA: TGTGCCAGCAGTCCGGGACAGTTCAATTTTAATGAAAAACTGTTTTTT.

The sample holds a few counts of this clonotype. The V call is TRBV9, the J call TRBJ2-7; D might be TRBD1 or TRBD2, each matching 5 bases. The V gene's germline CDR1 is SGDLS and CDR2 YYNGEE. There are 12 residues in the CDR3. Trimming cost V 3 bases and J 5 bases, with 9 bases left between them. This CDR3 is CASSGGTHEQYF. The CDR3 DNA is TGTGCCAGCAGCGGAGGGACCCACGAGCAGTACTTC.

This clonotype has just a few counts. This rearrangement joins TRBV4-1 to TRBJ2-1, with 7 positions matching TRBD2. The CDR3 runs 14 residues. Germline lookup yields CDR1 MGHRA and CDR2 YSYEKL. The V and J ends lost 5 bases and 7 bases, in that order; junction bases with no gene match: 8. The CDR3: CASSTLDGRNEQFF. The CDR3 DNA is TGCGCCAGCAGCACTCTAGACGGGAGGAATGAGCAGTTCTTC.

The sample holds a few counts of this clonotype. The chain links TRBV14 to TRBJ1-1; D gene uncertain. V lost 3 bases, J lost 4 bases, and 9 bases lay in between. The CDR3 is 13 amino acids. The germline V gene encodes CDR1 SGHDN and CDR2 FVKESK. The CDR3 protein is CASSQIAGTEAFF. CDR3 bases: TGTGCCAGCAGCCAGATAGCCGGCACTGAAGCTTTCTTT.

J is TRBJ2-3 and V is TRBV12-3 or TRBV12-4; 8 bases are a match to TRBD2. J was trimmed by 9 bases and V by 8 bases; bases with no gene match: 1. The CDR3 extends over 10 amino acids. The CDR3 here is CASRGGTQYF. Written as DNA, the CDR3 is TGTGCCAGCCGGGGGGGCACGCAGTATTTT.

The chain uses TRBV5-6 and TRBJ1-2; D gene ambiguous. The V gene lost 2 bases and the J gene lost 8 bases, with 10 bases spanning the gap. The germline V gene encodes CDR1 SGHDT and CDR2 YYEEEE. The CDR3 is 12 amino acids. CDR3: CASSFYKGGYTF. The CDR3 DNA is TGTGCCAGCAGCTTTTATAAGGGAGGCTACACCTTC. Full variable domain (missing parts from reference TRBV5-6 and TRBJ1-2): DAGVTQSPTHLIKTRGQQVTLRCSPKSGHDTVSWYQQALGQGPQFIFQYYEEEERQRGNFPDRFSGHQFPNYSSELNVNALLLGDSALYLCASSFYKGGYTFGSGTRLTVV.

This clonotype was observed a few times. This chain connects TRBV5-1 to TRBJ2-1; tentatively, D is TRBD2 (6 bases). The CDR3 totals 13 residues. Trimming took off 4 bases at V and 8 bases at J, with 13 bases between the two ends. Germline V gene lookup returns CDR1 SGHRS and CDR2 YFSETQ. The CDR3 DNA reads TGCGCCAGCAGCCCCTGGGGGGTGGATGAGCAGTTCTTC. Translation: CASSPWGVDEQFF.

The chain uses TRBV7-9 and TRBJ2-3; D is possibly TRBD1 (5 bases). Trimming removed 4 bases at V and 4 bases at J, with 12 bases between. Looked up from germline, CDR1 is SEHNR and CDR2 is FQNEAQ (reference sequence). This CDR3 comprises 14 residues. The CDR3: CASSSTVSPDTQYF. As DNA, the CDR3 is TGTGCCAGCAGCTCGACAGTTAGTCCAGATACGCAGTATTTT.

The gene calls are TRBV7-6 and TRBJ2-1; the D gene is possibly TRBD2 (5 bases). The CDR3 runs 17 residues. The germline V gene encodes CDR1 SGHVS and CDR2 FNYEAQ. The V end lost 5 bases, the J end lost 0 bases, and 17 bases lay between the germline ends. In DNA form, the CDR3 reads TGTGCCAGCAGCCTACTCAGCGGAGACCGCTCCTACAATGAGCAGTTCTTC. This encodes CASSLLSGDRSYNEQFF.

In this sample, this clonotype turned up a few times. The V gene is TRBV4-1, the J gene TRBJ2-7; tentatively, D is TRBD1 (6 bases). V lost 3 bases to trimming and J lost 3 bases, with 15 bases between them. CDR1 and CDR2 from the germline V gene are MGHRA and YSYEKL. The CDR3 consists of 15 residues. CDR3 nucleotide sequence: TGCGCCAGCAGCCAGGGTCGCGGACAGAGCTACGAGCAGTACTTC. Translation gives CASSQGRGQSYEQYF.

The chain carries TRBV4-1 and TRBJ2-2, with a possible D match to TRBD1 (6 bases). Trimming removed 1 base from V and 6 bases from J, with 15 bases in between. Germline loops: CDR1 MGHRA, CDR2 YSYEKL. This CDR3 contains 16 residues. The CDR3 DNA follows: TGCGCCAGCAGCCAAGTCAGTTTGCAGGGGTCCGGGGAGCTGTTTTTT. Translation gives CASSQVSLQGSGELFF.

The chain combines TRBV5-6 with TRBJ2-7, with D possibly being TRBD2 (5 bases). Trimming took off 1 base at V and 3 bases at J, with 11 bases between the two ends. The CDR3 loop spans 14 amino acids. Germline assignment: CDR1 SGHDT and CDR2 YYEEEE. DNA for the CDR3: TGTGCCAGCAGCTTGTTGGTAGGGAGCTACGAGCAGTACTTC. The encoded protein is CASSLLVGSYEQYF.

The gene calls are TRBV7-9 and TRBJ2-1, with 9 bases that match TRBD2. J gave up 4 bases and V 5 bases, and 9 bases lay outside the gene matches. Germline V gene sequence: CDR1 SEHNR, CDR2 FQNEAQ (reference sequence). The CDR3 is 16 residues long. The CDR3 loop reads CASSVSAGGIYNEQFF. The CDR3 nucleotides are TGTGCCAGCAGCGTTTCAGCGGGGGGCATATACAATGAGCAGTTCTTC.

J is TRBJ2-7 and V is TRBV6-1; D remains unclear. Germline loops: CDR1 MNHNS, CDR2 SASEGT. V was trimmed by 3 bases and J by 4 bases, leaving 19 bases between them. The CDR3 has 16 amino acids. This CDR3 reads CASSDLAQGYGYEQYV. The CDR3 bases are TGTGCCAGCAGTGACCTTGCGCAAGGGTACGGGTACGAGCAGTACGTC.

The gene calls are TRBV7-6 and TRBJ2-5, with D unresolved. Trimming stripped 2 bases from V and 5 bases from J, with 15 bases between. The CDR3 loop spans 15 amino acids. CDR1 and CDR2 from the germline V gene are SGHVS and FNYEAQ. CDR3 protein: CASSLSRDIWETQYF. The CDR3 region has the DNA TGTGCCAGCAGCTTATCCCGCGATATTTGGGAGACCCAGTACTTC.

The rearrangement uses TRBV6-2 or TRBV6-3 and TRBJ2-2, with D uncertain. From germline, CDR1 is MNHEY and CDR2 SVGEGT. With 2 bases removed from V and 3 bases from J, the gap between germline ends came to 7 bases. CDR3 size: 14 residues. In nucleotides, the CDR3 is TGTGCCAGCAGTTACAACCCTCACACCGGGGAGCTGTTTTTT. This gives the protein CASSYNPHTGELFF.

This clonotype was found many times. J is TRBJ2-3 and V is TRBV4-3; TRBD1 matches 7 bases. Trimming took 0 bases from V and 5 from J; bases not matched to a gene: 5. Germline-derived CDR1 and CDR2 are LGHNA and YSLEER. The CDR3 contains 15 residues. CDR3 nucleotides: TGCGCCAGCAGCCAAGATAGGGGGCCGGGAGATACGCAGTATTTT. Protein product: CASSQDRGPGDTQYF.

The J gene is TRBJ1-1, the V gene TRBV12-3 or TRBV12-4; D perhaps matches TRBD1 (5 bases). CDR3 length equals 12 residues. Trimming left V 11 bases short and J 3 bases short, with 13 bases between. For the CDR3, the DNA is TGTGCCGCTGTTCGGGGGGACACTGAAGCTTTCTTT. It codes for CAAVRGDTEAFF.

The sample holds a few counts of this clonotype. The CDR3 coding sequence is TGTGCCAGCAGGCAGGGATCCGGGGAGCTGTTTTTT. Amino acid sequence: CASRQGSGELFF. The chain links TRBV12-3 or TRBV12-4 to TRBJ2-2, with a weak D call TRBD1 (5 bases). V lost 6 bases, J lost 6 bases, and 8 bases lay in between. CDR3 length: 12 amino acids.

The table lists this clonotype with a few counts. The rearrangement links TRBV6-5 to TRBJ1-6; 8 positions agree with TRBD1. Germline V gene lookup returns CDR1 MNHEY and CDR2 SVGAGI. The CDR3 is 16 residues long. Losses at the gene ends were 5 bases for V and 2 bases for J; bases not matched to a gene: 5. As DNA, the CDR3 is TGTGCCAGCAGTCCGACAGGGGCGGCCTATAATTCACCCCTCCACTTT. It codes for CASSPTGAAYNSPLHF.

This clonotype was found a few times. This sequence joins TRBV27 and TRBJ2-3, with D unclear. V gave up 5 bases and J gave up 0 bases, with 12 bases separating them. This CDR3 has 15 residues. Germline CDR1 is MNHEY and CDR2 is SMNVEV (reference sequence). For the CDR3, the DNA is TGTGCCAGCAGTAGGCGTAGGGCTAGCACAGATACGCAGTATTTT. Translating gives CASSRRRASTDTQYF.